The T cell receptor (beta chain) described here comes from a study of blood T cells in healthy people across ages. For the second PCR, which ran for roughly 6 to 11 cycles, a sample-barcoded 5' primer and a J-beta primer mix were used. All samples yielded 3 million or more CDR3-containing paired-end reads. Using its own MiXCR run on the 5' RACE reads, TCRdb lists one record per CDR3 protein. The sample contains roughly 1,800,000 distinct CDR3 sequences, around half of which appear only once. V was shortened by 0 bases and J by 8 bases, with 11 bases between the two germline ends. The germline CDR1 and CDR2 sequences are MNHNY and SVGAGI (reference sequence). This CDR3 comprises 14 residues.

This clonotype was sampled from a woman aged 40 to 55 in good health. Sequencing used blood. The rearrangement joins TRBV6-6 to TRBJ2-1, with a possible D match to TRBD1 (5 bases). In DNA form, the CDR3 reads TGTGCCAGCAGTTACTCCAGGGTTCTGGATGAGCAGTTCTTC. Amino acid sequence: CASSYSRVLDEQFF.